This T cell receptor beta chain was captured by sequencing in a study of T-cell memory formation after mild COVID-19. Study-level points and caveats: A second wave of clones peaked on day 37, and their SARS-CoV-2 specificity went unconfirmed. CD4/CD8 balance held among clones contracting day 15 to 85, and later expanders leaned CD4+. Certain responding clones were present in pre-infection memory, suggesting participation of cross-reactive memory.

Using constant-segment primers, 5'RACE produced TCR alpha and TCR beta cDNA libraries carrying sample barcodes and UMIs. Via MiXCR, TCRdb re-called the 5' RACE reads, giving one row per CDR3 protein. Of 350,000 or so distinct CDR3 sequences in the sample, roughly 19% were seen once. Germline V gene data show CDR1 as MDHEN and CDR2 as SYDVKM. V was clipped by 8 bases and J by 10 bases, with 20 bases between them. The CDR3 has 13 amino acids. For this clonotype: Its target is not known.

The origin of this receptor is a man aged 18 to 30 who had mild COVID-19 (a few samples of this study predate the infection). Cell type and time point are not known. The chain joins TRBV28 to TRBJ2-5, with no clear D. Sequences were obtained from PBMCs or a T cell subset sorted from them (not recorded which). The CDR3 here is CASYRDTVGSQYF. For the CDR3, the DNA is TGTGCCAGCTACCGAGATACCGTGGGAAGCCAGTACTTC. Variable domain in full (rest from reference TRBV28 and TRBJ2-5): DVKVTQSSRYLVKRTGEKVFLECVQDMDHENMFWYRQDPGLGLRLIYFSYDVKMKEKGDIPEGYSVSREKKERFSLILESASTNQTSMYLCASYRDTVGSQYFGPGTRLLVL.